Sequencing of this T cell receptor beta chain was carried out in a study of blood T cell repertoires in COVID-19. On the study more broadly: PBMCs, B-cell-depleted T cells, or T cells provided the cDNA or gDNA that made up the material.

In the original analysis: The assay estimated nucleated cells by amplifying reference gene primers. The assay was immunoSEQ multiplex PCR, and TCRdb's table has in-frame clones only and misses some. D and trimming were read from the DNA, whereas the V and J calls and clone size are those reported in that table. Of about 120,000 clones in the sample, 82% are singletons; the top ten hold 12%. The CDR3 totals 17 residues. The V gene end was trimmed by 5 bases and the J gene end by 5 bases; junction bases not matched to a gene: 14. The germline gives CDR1 MNHEY, CDR2 SMNVEV (reference sequence). The source material was peripheral blood. The clonotype was recovered from a human donor in a cohort sampled during active COVID-19. This chain links TRBV27 with TRBJ2-7; 11 bases map to TRBD2. As DNA, the CDR3 is TGTGCCAGCAGTCCGGGACAGGTCATACTAGCGGGGGACGAGCAGTACTTC. Translating gives CASSPGQVILAGDEQYF.